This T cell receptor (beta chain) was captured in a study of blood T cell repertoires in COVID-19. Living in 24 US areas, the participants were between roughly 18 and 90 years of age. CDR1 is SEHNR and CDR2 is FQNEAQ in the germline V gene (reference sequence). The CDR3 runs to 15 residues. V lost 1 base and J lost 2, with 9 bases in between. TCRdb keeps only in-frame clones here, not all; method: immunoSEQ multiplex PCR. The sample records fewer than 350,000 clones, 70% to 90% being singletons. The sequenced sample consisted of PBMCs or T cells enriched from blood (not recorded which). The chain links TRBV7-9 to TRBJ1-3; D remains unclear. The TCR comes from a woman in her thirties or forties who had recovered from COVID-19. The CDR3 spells CASSLVYSTGNTIYF. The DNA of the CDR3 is TGTGCCAGCAGCTTAGTGTACTCCACTGGAAACACCATATATTTT.